This T cell receptor (beta chain) is from a study of T-cell reconstitution after alpha-beta-depleted transplantation in children. This clonotype has at least ten counts. No antigen is known for it. Study-wide results and caveats: Approximately two months post-transplant, alpha-beta T cells reportedly originated from several hundred expanded graft clones.

V dropped 4 bases and J dropped 3 bases, with 16 bases sitting between them. The CDR3 runs 14 residues. From germline, CDR1 is DFQATT and CDR2 SNEGSKA (reference sequence). Molecular barcoding with unique molecular identifiers was used for the TCRbeta library. TCRdb redid the calling of the PCR reads with MiXCR, one entry per CDR3 protein. Of approximately 30,000 distinct CDR3 sequences in the sample, about 6.7% were seen once. The source was peripheral blood, collected 60 days after TCRalphabeta/CD19-depleted stem cell transplant. The rearrangement uses TRBV20-1 and TRBJ2-7, with D possibly matching TRBD2 (5 bases). The receptor's source is a child younger than two who had a stem cell transplant for acute myeloid leukemia, so the T cells may come from the graft donor. The CDR3 nucleotides read TGCAGTGCTACCGGACCGGCAGGAGGCTACGAGCAGTACTTC. It codes for CSATGPAGGYEQYF.